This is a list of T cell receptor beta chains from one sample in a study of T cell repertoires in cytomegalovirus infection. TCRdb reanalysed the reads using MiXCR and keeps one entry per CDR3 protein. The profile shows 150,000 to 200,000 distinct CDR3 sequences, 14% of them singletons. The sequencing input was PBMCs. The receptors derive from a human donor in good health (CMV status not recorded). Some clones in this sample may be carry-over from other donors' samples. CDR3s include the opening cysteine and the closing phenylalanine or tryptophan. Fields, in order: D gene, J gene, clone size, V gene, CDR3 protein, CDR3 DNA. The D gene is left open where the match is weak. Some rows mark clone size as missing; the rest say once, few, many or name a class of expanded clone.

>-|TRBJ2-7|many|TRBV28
CASRMAGFPTYEQYF
TGTGCCAGCAGAATGGCGGGATTTCCTACCTACGAGCAGTACTTC
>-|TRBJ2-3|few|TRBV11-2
CAHPRPGPSTDTQYF
TGTGCCCACCCCCGACCTGGACCAAGCACAGATACGCAGTATTTT
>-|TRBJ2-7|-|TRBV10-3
CAISEVYEQYF
TGTGCCATCAGTGAGGTCTACGAGCAGTACTTC
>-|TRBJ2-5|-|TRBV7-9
CASSLAQIQETQYF
TGTGCCAGCAGCTTAGCGCAGATTCAAGAGACCCAGTACTTC
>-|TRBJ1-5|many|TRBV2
CASSERGLGQPQHF
TGTGCCAGCAGTGAGAGGGGCTTGGGTCAGCCCCAGCATTTT
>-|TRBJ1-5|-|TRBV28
CASSFLQGTQPQHF
TGTGCCAGCAGTTTCCTTCAGGGAACTCAGCCCCAGCATTTT
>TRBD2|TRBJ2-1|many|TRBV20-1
CSARDSGGISYNEQFF
TGCAGTGCTAGAGATTCGGGGGGAATCTCCTACAATGAGCAGTTCTTC
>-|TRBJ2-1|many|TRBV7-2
CASSLAPLNNEQFF
TGTGCCAGCAGCTTAGCGCCATTGAACAATGAGCAGTTCTTC
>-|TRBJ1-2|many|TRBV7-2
CASRYAGAHGYTF
TGTGCCAGCAGATATGCGGGGGCGCATGGCTACACCTTC
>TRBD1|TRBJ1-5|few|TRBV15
CATSIGTASNQPQHF
TGTGCCACCAGCATCGGGACAGCTAGCAATCAGCCCCAGCATTTT
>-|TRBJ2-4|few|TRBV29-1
CSVLGGLAKNIQYF
TGCAGCGTTTTGGGGGGACTAGCCAAAAACATTCAGTACTTC
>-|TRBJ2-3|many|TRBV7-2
CASSVYGTDTQYF
TGTGCCAGCAGCGTATACGGCACAGATACGCAGTATTTT
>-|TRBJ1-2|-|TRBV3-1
CASSPTPAYYGYTF
TGTGCCAGCAGCCCTACCCCGGCCTACTATGGCTACACCTTC
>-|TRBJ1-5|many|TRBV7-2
CASSHGEDQPQHF
TGTGCCAGCAGCCATGGGGAGGATCAGCCCCAGCATTTT
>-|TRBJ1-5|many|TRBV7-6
CASSKRRGSNQPQHF
TGTGCCAGCAGCAAACGACGCGGTAGCAATCAGCCCCAGCATTTT
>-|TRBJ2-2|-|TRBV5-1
CASSLGPNLAGELFF
TGCGCCAGCAGCTTGGGTCCTAACCTAGCCGGGGAGCTGTTTTTT
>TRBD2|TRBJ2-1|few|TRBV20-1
CSARGGEKNEQFF
TGCAGTGCTCGGGGGGGGGAAAAAAATGAGCAGTTCTTC
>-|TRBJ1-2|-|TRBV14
CASSQDLWDYGYTF
TGTGCCAGCAGCCAAGATCTGTGGGACTATGGCTACACCTTC
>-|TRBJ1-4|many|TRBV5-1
CASSSRSSTNEKLFF
TGCGCCAGCAGCTCCCGCAGTTCAACTAATGAAAAACTGTTTTTT
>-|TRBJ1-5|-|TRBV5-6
CASSLGQDPNQPQHF
TGTGCCAGCAGCTTGGGACAGGACCCCAATCAGCCCCAGCATTTT
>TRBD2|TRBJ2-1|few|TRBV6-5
CASSWTSGDYNEQFF
TGTGCCAGCAGTTGGACTAGCGGGGATTACAATGAGCAGTTCTTC
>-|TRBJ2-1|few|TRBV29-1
CSAQGDSYNEQFF
TGCAGCGCACAAGGGGACTCTTACAATGAGCAGTTCTTC
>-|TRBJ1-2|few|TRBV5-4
CASSLGSGGYTF
TGTGCCAGCAGCCTTGGAAGTGGCGGCTACACCTTC
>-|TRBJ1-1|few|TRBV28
CASSSIMAFF
TGTGCCAGCAGTTCGATTATGGCTTTCTTT
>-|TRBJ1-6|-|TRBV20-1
CSARAYLKGDNSPLHF
TGCAGTGCTAGAGCGTACCTTAAGGGTGATAATTCACCCCTCCACTTT
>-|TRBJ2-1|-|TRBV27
CASSPGGDEQFF
TGTGCCAGCAGTCCCGGGGGCGATGAGCAGTTCTTC